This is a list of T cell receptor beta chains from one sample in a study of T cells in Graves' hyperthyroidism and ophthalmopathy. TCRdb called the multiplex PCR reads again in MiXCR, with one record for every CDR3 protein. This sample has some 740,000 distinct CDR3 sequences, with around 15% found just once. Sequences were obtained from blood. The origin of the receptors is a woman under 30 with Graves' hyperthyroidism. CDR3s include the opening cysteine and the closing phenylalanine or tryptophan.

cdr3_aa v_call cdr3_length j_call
CASSKLTSGRSGELFF TRBV6-1 16 TRBJ2-2
CASSHGGGGGQPQHF TRBV28 15 TRBJ1-5
CSVTPGLAGIDTDTQYF TRBV29-1 17 TRBJ2-3
CASSQAAAQPQHF TRBV2 13 TRBJ1-5
CASSPRLAGEVGEQFF TRBV4-2 16 TRBJ2-1
CASSLSVGVWGYTF TRBV11-2 14 TRBJ1-2
CASSLDLITGEYEQYF TRBV12-3/TRBV12-4 16 TRBJ2-7
CASSQLTTGSEQYF TRBV4-3 14 TRBJ2-7
CATSRAPSSSYMADIQYF TRBV15 18 TRBJ2-4
CASRDRLTAWEGYTF TRBV6-1 15 TRBJ1-2
CASTKNGDRTYNEQFF TRBV2 16 TRBJ2-1
CASSYSWTSGPPNEQFF TRBV6-5 17 TRBJ2-1
CASSPQGQGTTEAFF TRBV7-9 15 TRBJ1-1
CASSLDQANEQYF TRBV5-4 13 TRBJ2-7
CASSVEGRPLSYNEQFF TRBV9 17 TRBJ2-1
CASSSFQEKLFF TRBV7-2 12 TRBJ1-4
CASSTPSGGISNSPLHF TRBV7-9 17 TRBJ1-6
CASTWTSGRLGTDTQYF TRBV7-9 17 TRBJ2-3
CASSPAQGNNYGYTF TRBV12-3/TRBV12-4 15 TRBJ1-2
CASSIGTSRPYEQYF TRBV7-9 15 TRBJ2-7
CASTPPPTGGQETQYF TRBV7-9 16 TRBJ2-5
CASSGSGISGANVLTF TRBV6-1 16 TRBJ2-6
CASSPLTSGRANKRDIQYF TRBV28 19 TRBJ2-4
CASSPPSFTGHLEAFF TRBV6-1 16 TRBJ1-1
CASSLRGASGKNEQYF TRBV28 16 TRBJ2-7
CASSDREGYEQYF TRBV19 13 TRBJ2-7
CASSLSPGLGQFF TRBV7-2 13 TRBJ2-1
CASSEYPETQYF TRBV2 12 TRBJ2-5
CASRQTIEAFF TRBV6-1 11 TRBJ1-1
CASSFTGTENTEAFF TRBV12-3/TRBV12-4 15 TRBJ1-1
CASTLSPRGGHIGTEAFF TRBV6-1 18 TRBJ1-1
CASSPLVHEQFF TRBV12-3/TRBV12-4 12 TRBJ2-1
CASSTTSKGKETQYF TRBV19 15 TRBJ2-5